This entry lists 6 T cell receptor beta chains sequenced from one sample in a study of T cell responses to AZD1222 COVID-19 vaccine. Using immunoSEQ multiplex PCR, the repertoire was profiled, and TCRdb retains in-frame clones only, with some absent. The sample has fewer than 90,000 clones, over 75% seen once; the top ten hold 11%. The input for sequencing was peripheral blood, taken on day 0 of AZD1222 vaccination. The source of these receptors is an adult in good health.

The chain combines TRBV4-2 with TRBJ1-4; weak D call: TRBD1 (6 bases). The V end was cut by 4 bases, the J end by 8 bases, with 17 bases between. The CDR3 loop spans 15 amino acids. Germline loops: CDR1 LGHNA, CDR2 YNFKEQ. The DNA of the CDR3 is TGTGCCAGCAGCCCGGCAGGGGAAACGGGGGAAAAACTGTTTTTT. This codes for CASSPAGETGEKLFF.

This clone was observed a single time. This rearrangement joins TRBV6-5 to TRBJ2-7; 9 nucleotides match TRBD1. In germline, CDR1 is MNHEY, CDR2 SVGAGI. The CDR3 runs 15 residues. Trimming removed 8 bases from V and 1 base from J; junction bases left unmatched: 9. CDR3 sequence: CASDGDRVWSYEQYV. For the CDR3, the DNA is TGTGCCAGCGACGGGGACAGGGTTTGGTCCTACGAGCAGTACGTC.

The table lists this clone with a count of one. This sequence joins TRBV19 and TRBJ1-2; 9 nucleotides agree with TRBD1. J gave up 5 bases and V 6 bases, and 7 bases lay outside the gene matches. CDR3 length equals 14 residues. Germline CDR1 LNHDA, CDR2 SQIVND (reference sequence). In DNA form, the CDR3 reads TGTGCCAGTAGCCAACAGGGGGCGATTTATGGCTACACCTTC. Translating it yields CASSQQGAIYGYTF. Full variable domain (outside the CDR3, taken from reference TRBV19 and TRBJ1-2): DGGITQSPKYLFRKEGQNVTLSCEQNLNHDAMYWYRQDPGQGLRLIYYSQIVNDFQKGDIAEGYSVSREKKESFPLTVTSAQKNPTAFYLCASSQQGAIYGYTFGSGTRLTVV.

The rearrangement joins TRBV7-8 to TRBJ2-1; D is ambiguous. The germline CDR1 and CDR2 sequences are SGHVS and FQNEAQ. CDR3 length equals 14 residues. Trimming stripped 2 bases from V and 9 bases from J, with 14 bases between. The DNA of the CDR3 is TGTGCCAGCAGCTTAAACCCGTTCGTTGGTGAGCAGTTCTTC. Translated: CASSLNPFVGEQFF.

The chain combines TRBV30 with TRBJ1-6; tentatively, D is TRBD1 (5 bases). The germline V gene has CDR1 GTSNPN and CDR2 SVGIG (reference sequence). CDR3 length equals 15 residues. V lost 4 bases to trimming and J lost 2 bases, with 12 bases between them. The CDR3 bases are TGTGCCTGGACCACAGGAGCTGCCTATAATTCACCCCTCCACTTT. Translated, it gives CAWTTGAAYNSPLHF.

J is TRBJ1-5 and V is TRBV19; D unresolved. The CDR3 spans 12 residues. Germline V gene data show CDR1 as LNHDA and CDR2 as SQIVND (reference sequence). V lost 2 bases, J lost 6 bases, and 5 bases lay in between. The CDR3 DNA is TGTGCCAGTAGTATATTGAGTCAGCCCCAGCATTTT. It specifies CASSILSQPQHF. Based on the CDR3 plus reference TRBV19 and TRBJ1-5, the full variable domain is DGGITQSPKYLFRKEGQNVTLSCEQNLNHDAMYWYRQDPGQGLRLIYYSQIVNDFQKGDIAEGYSVSREKKESFPLTVTSAQKNPTAFYLCASSILSQPQHFGDGTRLSIL.